The source of this TCR beta chain is a study of beta chain features in type 1 diabetes. Expressed TCRB transcripts were sequenced because the isolated RNA had all been reverse transcribed beforehand. TCRdb's copy holds only in-frame clones and misses some; the assay was immunoSEQ multiplex PCR. The repertoire consists of 25,000 or so clones, with roughly three quarters occurring once and the leading ten covering approximately 2%. Sequencing was done on a sample of Tregs from blood. This TCR derives from a woman aged 40 to 49 in good health.

The chain's CDR3 is CSVRDRVRAATGELFF. The CDR3 DNA sequence: TGCAGCGTTAGGGACAGGGTCAGGGCTGCGACCGGGGAGCTGTTTTTT. The chain is built from TRBV29-1 and TRBJ2-2; 9 bases map to TRBD1. V gave up 5 bases and J gave up 5 bases; unmatched junction bases: 12. From germline, CDR1 is SQVTM and CDR2 ANQGSEA. The length of the CDR3 is 16 residues.